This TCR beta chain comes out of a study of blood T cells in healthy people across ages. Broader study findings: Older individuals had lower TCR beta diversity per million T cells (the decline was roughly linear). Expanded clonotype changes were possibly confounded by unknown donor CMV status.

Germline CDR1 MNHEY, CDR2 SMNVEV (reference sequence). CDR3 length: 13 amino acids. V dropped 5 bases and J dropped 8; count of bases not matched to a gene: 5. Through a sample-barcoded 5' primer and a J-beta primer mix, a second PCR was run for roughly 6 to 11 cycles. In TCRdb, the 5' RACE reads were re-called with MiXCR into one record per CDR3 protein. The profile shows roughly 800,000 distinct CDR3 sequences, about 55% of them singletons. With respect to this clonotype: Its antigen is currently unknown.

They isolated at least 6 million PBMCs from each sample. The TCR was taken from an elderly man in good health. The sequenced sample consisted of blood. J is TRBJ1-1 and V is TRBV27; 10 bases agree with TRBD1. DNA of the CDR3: TGTGCCAGCAGTATCCGGGACAGGGGAGAAGCTTTCTTT. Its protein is CASSIRDRGEAFF.